This T cell receptor (beta chain) was captured by sequencing in a study of identical twins. Template switching added a universal primer binding site, and final cDNA carried unique molecular identifiers. TCRdb reprocessed the 5' RACE reads via MiXCR and lists one record per CDR3 protein. The sample shows hundreds of thousands of distinct CDR3 sequences, 5.5% to 6.5% of them seen only once. The donors were all healthy and Caucasian. The sequenced sample consisted of naive T cells sorted from blood. This receptor was identified in a man aged 18 to 30 in good health.

In nucleotides, the CDR3 is TGTGCCAGCAGGACCCCAGGGGGCTTACAGCCCCAGCATTTT. Amino acids: CASRTPGGLQPQHF. This sequence joins TRBV6-2 or TRBV6-3 and TRBJ1-5, with TRBD1 matching 8 bases. Trimming cost V 6 bases and J 7 bases; bases outside gene matches: 8. The CDR3 is 14 amino acids. CDR1 and CDR2 from the germline V gene are MNHEY and SVGEGT.